This T cell receptor beta chain was captured in a study of cytotoxic CD8 clonotypes in ibrutinib-treated CLL. The repertoire was sequenced with immunoSEQ multiplex PCR; TCRdb's copy has only in-frame clones and lacks some. The data show about 300,000 clones, 67% seen once. Study-level findings and limits: On treatment, the uncommon public clonotypes contracted or remained stable. Circulating CD8+ T-cell counts were tracked by baseline clonality, which exceeded that of age-matched healthy donors.

As for this clone: Its antigen is not known.

The CDR3 loop spans 14 amino acids. CDR1 is SNHLY, CDR2 FYNNEI, per germline. V trimming: 3 bases; J trimming: 8 bases; junction bases outside the gene matches: 5. The source was PBMCs, collected after 36 months of ibrutinib treatment. This TCR came from a human donor with chronic lymphocytic leukemia. This chain connects TRBV2 to TRBJ2-2, with 8 bases matching TRBD1. The CDR3 protein is CASSEFRGQGELFF. CDR3 in DNA: TGTGCCAGCAGTGAGTTCAGGGGGCAAGGGGAGCTGTTTTTT.